The 4 T cell receptor beta chains below were found in one sample sequenced in a study of blood T cell repertoires in COVID-19. Profiling relied on immunoSEQ multiplex PCR, and the TCRdb table lists in-frame clones only, not all of them. The table lists more than 85,000 clones, under 85% of them singletons. Sequences were obtained from peripheral blood. These TCRs come from a human donor in a cohort sampled during active COVID-19.

In its sample, this clone was seen once. The V gene is TRBV30, the J gene TRBJ1-1; TRBD1 matches 10 bases. There are 17 residues in the CDR3. Germline V gene lookup returns CDR1 GTSNPN and CDR2 SVGIG (reference sequence). J was trimmed by 5 bases and V by 4 bases; bases with no gene match: 16. The CDR3 DNA reads as TGTGCCTGGAACTCCCCCCCCAGGAAGGGACAGGGGACTGAAGCTTTCTTT. Its protein is CAWNSPPRKGQGTEAFF.

The CDR3: CASSARLARYEQYF. CDR3 nucleotides: TGTGCCAGCAGTGCGAGACTAGCGAGGTACGAGCAGTACTTC. The rearrangement links TRBV2 to TRBJ2-7; 8 nucleotides align to TRBD2. The CDR3 covers 14 residues. Unmatched junction bases numbered 6, after V lost 4 bases and J lost 4 bases. Per the germline V gene, CDR1 is SNHLY and CDR2 is FYNNEI.

In its sample, this clone was seen once. J is TRBJ2-7 and V is TRBV7-9; 9 positions match TRBD2. Germline V gene lookup returns CDR1 SEHNR and CDR2 FQNEAQ (reference sequence). V lost 5 bases and J lost 4; bases outside the gene matches: 6. There are 14 residues in the CDR3. The CDR3 DNA follows: TGTGCCAGCAGCCGAGGGCTAGCGGGATACGAGCAGTACTTC. It encodes CASSRGLAGYEQYF.

The rearrangement links TRBV19 to TRBJ2-5, with TRBD2 matching 9 bases. The ends lost 6 bases at V and 0 bases at J; junction bases unmatched: 23. This CDR3 contains 21 residues. The V gene's germline CDR1 is LNHDA and CDR2 SQIVND (reference sequence). The CDR3 is CASRYYSGGPGGKPYQETQYF. The DNA for the CDR3 is TGTGCCAGTAGGTATTATAGCGGGGGCCCGGGGGGGAAACCATACCAAGAGACCCAGTACTTC.